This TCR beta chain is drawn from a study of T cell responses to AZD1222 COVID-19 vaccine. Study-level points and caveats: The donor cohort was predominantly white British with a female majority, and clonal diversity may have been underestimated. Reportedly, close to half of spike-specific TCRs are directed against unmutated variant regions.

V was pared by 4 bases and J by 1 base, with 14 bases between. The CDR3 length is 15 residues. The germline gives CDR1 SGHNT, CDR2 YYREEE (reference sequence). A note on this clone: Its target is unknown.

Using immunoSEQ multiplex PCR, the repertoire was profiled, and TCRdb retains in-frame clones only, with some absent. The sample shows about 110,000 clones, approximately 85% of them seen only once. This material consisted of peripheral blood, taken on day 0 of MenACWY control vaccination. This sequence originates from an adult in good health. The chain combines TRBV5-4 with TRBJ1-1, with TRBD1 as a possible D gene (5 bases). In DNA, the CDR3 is TGTGCCAGCAGCAGAACAGGACGGTGGAACACTGAAGCTTTCTTT. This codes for CASSRTGRWNTEAFF.